These 30 T cell receptor beta chains came from one sample sequenced in a study of blood T cell repertoires in COVID-19. Clones were sequenced by immunoSEQ multiplex PCR, and TCRdb holds only the in-frame ones, with some missing. The data show 50,000 to 70,000 clones, with roughly 86% seen just once and 6% to 8.5% held by the top ten. The source material was peripheral blood. The receptors were sampled from a man aged 55 to 70 with active or convalescent COVID-19.

Here the CDR3 DNA reads TGTGCCAGCAGCCCCCGGACAGGGGGCAATCAGCCCCAGCATTTT. Amino acid sequence: CASSPRTGGNQPQHF. The chain carries TRBV7-2 and TRBJ1-5; TRBD1 agrees at 9 bases. The CDR3 is 15 amino acids. V trimming: 5 bases; J trimming: 2 bases; junction bases outside the gene matches: 4. The germline gives CDR1 SGHTA, CDR2 FQGNSA.

The chain recombines TRBV5-5 with TRBJ1-4, with 7 bases fitting TRBD1. V was clipped by 7 bases and J by 10 bases; unmatched bases: 16. The CDR3 totals 15 residues. Per germline, CDR1 SGHKS and CDR2 YYEKEE (reference sequence). The CDR3 is CASLQNLDRAGKLFF. The CDR3 nucleotides read TGTGCCAGCCTGCAAAATCTCGACAGGGCCGGAAAACTGTTTTTT. Combining the CDR3 with reference TRBV5-5 and TRBJ1-4 gives the whole variable domain DAGVTQSPTHLIKTRGQQVTLRCSPISGHKSVSWYQQVLGQGPQFIFQYYEKEERGRGNFPDRFSARQFPNYSSELNVNALLLGDSALYLCASLQNLDRAGKLFFGSGTQLSVL.

The CDR3 DNA follows: TGTGCCAGCAGAAAACAGGGGGCCGTCAATCAGCCCCAGCATTTT. Protein sequence: CASRKQGAVNQPQHF. The V gene is TRBV6-5, the J gene TRBJ1-5; 9 bases align to TRBD1. The CDR3 contains 15 residues. V dropped 6 bases and J dropped 3; count of bases not matched to a gene: 6. The V gene's germline CDR1 is MNHEY and CDR2 SVGAGI.

Only one count was recorded for this clone. CDR3 region: CASSVRSGNVGQPQHF. CDR3 bases: TGTGCCAGCAGTGTTCGGTCAGGGAATGTGGGACAGCCCCAGCATTTT. The rearrangement joins TRBV2 to TRBJ1-5; tentatively, D is TRBD1 (5 bases). The CDR3 totals 16 residues. The V end was cut by 4 bases, the J end by 7 bases, with 20 bases between. The germline V gene encodes CDR1 SNHLY and CDR2 FYNNEI.

V gene TRBV11-2 combines with J gene TRBJ1-1, with D perhaps TRBD1 (5 bases). CDR1 and CDR2 from the germline V gene are SGHAT and FQNNGV. CDR3 length: 13 residues. The V end was cut by 8 bases, the J end by 2 bases, with 12 bases between. CDR3: CASLGQVNTEAFF. The CDR3 region has the DNA TGTGCCAGCTTGGGGCAGGTTAACACTGAAGCTTTCTTT.

This clone has more than one count but fewer than ten. The junction shows a germline mismatch at one end, possibly a read error. This chain connects TRBV20-1 to TRBJ2-3; unclear D gene. This CDR3 comprises 9 residues. Germline values: CDR1 DFQATT, CDR2 SNEGSKA (reference sequence). Here the CDR3 DNA reads TGTATAAGCACAGATACGCAGTATTTT. It yields the protein CISTDTQYF.

This sequence joins TRBV19 and TRBJ1-1; 8 bases line up with TRBD1. V dropped 5 bases and J dropped 8; count of bases not matched to a gene: 4. Germline loops: CDR1 LNHDA, CDR2 SQIVND (reference sequence). This CDR3 has 12 residues. The CDR3 loop reads CASSFRQGEAFF. The CDR3 DNA is TGTGCCAGTAGTTTCCGACAGGGGGAAGCTTTCTTT.

The CDR3 bases are TGCAGCGTTGGCCGGGACAGTGGGGAGGGCTACACCTTC. Translation: CSVGRDSGEGYTF. The chain links TRBV29-1 to TRBJ1-2; 7 nucleotides line up with TRBD1. The CDR3 covers 13 residues. The germline V gene has CDR1 SQVTM and CDR2 ANQGSEA. With V trimmed by 4 bases and J by 8 bases, 10 bases remained unmatched.

The chain joins TRBV5-4 to TRBJ2-2, with 7 positions matching TRBD1. The CDR3 totals 15 residues. Germline V gene data show CDR1 as SGHNT and CDR2 as YYREEE (reference sequence). V was pared by 4 bases and J by 6 bases, with 9 bases of the junction left unmatched. This CDR3 is CASSPFDRDAGELFF. The DNA of the CDR3 is TGTGCCAGCAGCCCGTTCGACAGGGACGCCGGGGAGCTGTTTTTT.

This clone was detected only a few times. The chain couples TRBV4-3 to TRBJ2-1; 7 nucleotides match TRBD1. CDR1 LGHNA and CDR2 YSLEER come from the germline V gene. This CDR3 has 15 amino acids. Trimming removed 0 bases from V and 10 bases from J; junction bases left unmatched: 9. CDR3: CASSQDGFVGGEQFF. CDR3 DNA: TGCGCCAGCAGCCAAGATGGTTTTGTAGGGGGCGAGCAGTTCTTC.

This chain connects TRBV6-5 to TRBJ1-3; D may be TRBD1 (5 bases). V lost 0 bases and J 4 bases, leaving 10 bases between the germline ends. Germline V CDR1 and CDR2: MNHEY, SVGAGI. The CDR3 covers 15 residues. The CDR3 loop reads CASSYSGGTGNTIYF. As DNA, the CDR3 is TGTGCCAGCAGTTACTCGGGGGGAACGGGAAACACCATATATTTT.

The rearrangement joins TRBV6-5 to TRBJ1-5; a possible D gene is TRBD1 (5 bases). V was pared by 6 bases and J by 4 bases, with 13 bases between. Germline V lookup: CDR1 MNHEY, CDR2 SVGAGI. This CDR3 has 14 amino acids. CDR3 residues: CASRRGTGNQPQHF. CDR3 in DNA: TGTGCCAGCAGACGCGGGACGGGGAATCAGCCCCAGCATTTT.

The chain joins TRBV5-1 to TRBJ1-2; 10 bases agree with TRBD1. In germline, CDR1 is SGHRS, CDR2 YFSETQ. V trimming: 2 bases; J trimming: 7 bases; junction bases outside the gene matches: 2. The CDR3 covers 13 residues. The CDR3 protein is CASSFGQGGGYTF. In nucleotides, the CDR3 is TGCGCCAGCAGCTTCGGACAGGGGGGTGGCTACACCTTC.

This chain connects TRBV11-2 to TRBJ1-5; no clear D. V was pared by 3 bases and J by 3 bases, with 9 bases between. Per the germline V gene, CDR1 is SGHAT and CDR2 is FQNNGV. The length of the CDR3 is 14 residues. CDR3 region: CASSFDGFNQPQHF. In DNA form, the CDR3 reads TGTGCCAGCAGCTTCGACGGGTTCAATCAGCCCCAGCATTTT.

The V call is TRBV5-1, the J call TRBJ1-5; 10 nucleotides agree with TRBD1. Trimming removed 4 bases from V and 8 bases from J; junction bases left unmatched: 6. CDR3 length equals 14 residues. CDR1 is SGHRS, CDR2 YFSETQ, per germline. For the CDR3, the DNA is TGCGCCAGCAGCCCTGGGACAGGGGTCGAGCCCCAGCATTTT. Protein sequence: CASSPGTGVEPQHF.

The rearrangement joins TRBV3-1 (or the pseudogene TRBV3-2) to TRBJ1-3, with a tentative D call TRBD1 (5 bases). CDR1 and CDR2 from the germline V gene are LGHDT and YNNKEL (reference sequence). This CDR3 is 14 amino acids long. Trimming took 4 bases from V and 0 from J, leaving 7 bases between them. The CDR3 region is CASSPTVSGNTIYF. CDR3 nucleotide sequence: TGTGCCAGCAGCCCGACAGTCTCTGGAAACACCATATATTTT.

V is TRBV6-2 or TRBV6-3 and J is TRBJ2-7; D possibly corresponds to TRBD2 (7 bases). CDR3 length: 13 residues. Trimming shortened V by 2 bases and J by 6 bases, and 11 bases separated the two germline ends. In germline, CDR1 is MNHEY, CDR2 SVGEGT. Here the CDR3 DNA reads TGTGCCAGCAGTTACGGGGGGGGCCTCGAGCAGTACTTC. It yields the protein CASSYGGGLEQYF.

V and J are TRBV25-1 and TRBJ1-5; 10 nucleotides agree with TRBD1. V gave up 6 bases and J gave up 2 bases; unmatched junction bases: 4. This CDR3 is built from 15 residues. CDR1 and CDR2 (germline): MGHDK, SYGVNS. The CDR3 protein is CASSGDRGGNQPQHF. The DNA of the CDR3 is TGTGCCAGCAGCGGGGACAGGGGTGGCAATCAGCCCCAGCATTTT.

V and J are TRBV5-5 and TRBJ1-1, with 9 bases matching TRBD1. The CDR3 has 13 residues. V gave up 4 bases and J gave up 7 bases; unmatched junction bases: 5. The germline gives CDR1 SGHKS, CDR2 YYEKEE (reference sequence). The CDR3 reads CASSLDRGYEAFF. Here the CDR3 DNA reads TGTGCCAGCAGCCTGGACAGGGGTTATGAAGCTTTCTTT.

The chain is built from TRBV2 and TRBJ1-1; no definite D call. The CDR3 is made up of 15 amino acids. V gave up 4 bases and J gave up 2 bases, with 14 bases separating them. Per the germline V gene, CDR1 is SNHLY and CDR2 is FYNNEI. CDR3 in DNA: TGTGCCAGCAGTGGGAGTCCGCAACTTAACACTGAAGCTTTCTTT. It encodes CASSGSPQLNTEAFF.

The chain is built from TRBV11-2 and TRBJ1-6; D is unresolved. The V gene's germline CDR1 is SGHAT and CDR2 FQNNGV. This CDR3 contains 16 residues. V was pared by 5 bases and J by 1 base, with 12 bases between. DNA for the CDR3: TGTGCCAGCAGCCGCTCAGGAGGATCCTATAATTCACCCCTCCACTTT. This sequence encodes CASSRSGGSYNSPLHF.

The V and J genes are TRBV11-2 and TRBJ2-7; 9 bases fit TRBD1. The length of the CDR3 is 17 residues. The trim removed 4 bases at V and 5 bases at J, leaving 15 bases unmatched. In germline, CDR1 is SGHAT, CDR2 FQNNGV. The CDR3 reads CASSSLGFGQGRHEQYF. CDR3 sequence (DNA): TGTGCCAGCAGCTCCTTAGGTTTTGGACAGGGGAGGCACGAGCAGTACTTC.

J is TRBJ1-1 and V is TRBV5-8; no reliable D call. This CDR3 comprises 12 residues. Germline V gene lookup returns CDR1 SGHTS and CDR2 YDEGEE. The V and J ends lost 4 bases and 6 bases respectively, with 10 bases between them. For the CDR3, the DNA is TGTGCCAGCAGCCCAGCGGGGTCTGAAGCTTTCTTT. It codes for CASSPAGSEAFF. Full variable domain (outside the CDR3, taken from reference TRBV5-8 and TRBJ1-1): EAGVTQSPTHLIKTRGQQATLRCSPISGHTSVYWYQQALGLGLQFLLWYDEGEERNRGNFPPRFSGRQFPNYSSELNVNALELEDSALYLCASSPAGSEAFFGQGTRLTVV.

This chain joins TRBV20-1 and TRBJ2-7; D may be TRBD2 (5 bases). Germline values: CDR1 DFQATT, CDR2 SNEGSKA (reference sequence). The CDR3 loop spans 13 amino acids. Between the trimmed V and J ends, which lost 6 bases and 4 bases, there was a span of 16 bases. In DNA form, the CDR3 reads TGCAGTGCCAGTACACCCATAGCGTACGAGCAGTACTTC. It yields the protein CSASTPIAYEQYF.

The V and J genes are TRBV18 and TRBJ1-5, with 9 nucleotides matching TRBD1. The CDR3 sequence is 20 residues long. Per the germline V gene, CDR1 is KGHSH and CDR2 is LQKENI. The ends lost 4 bases at V and 6 bases at J; junction bases unmatched: 22. Here the CDR3 reads CASSRTGATQAGSGGQPQHF. The CDR3 DNA is TGTGCCAGCTCACGGACAGGGGCCACCCAAGCGGGGAGCGGGGGTCAGCCCCAGCATTTT.

This chain uses TRBV15 with TRBJ1-4, with TRBD1 matching over 7 bases. Germline V gene data show CDR1 as LNHNV and CDR2 as YYDKDF (reference sequence). The length of the CDR3 is 15 residues. Trimming cost V 3 bases and J 4 bases; bases outside gene matches: 5. Here the CDR3 reads CATSSGTVNNEKLFF. The CDR3 DNA sequence: TGTGCCACCAGCAGCGGGACAGTCAATAATGAAAAACTGTTTTTT. Together with reference TRBV15 and TRBJ1-4, the CDR3 gives the full variable domain: DAMVIQNPRYQVTQFGKPVTLSCSQTLNHNVMYWYQQKSSQAPKLLFHYYDKDFNNEADTPDNFQSRRPNTSFCFLDIRSPGLGDTAMYLCATSSGTVNNEKLFFGSGTQLSVL.

The genes are TRBV9 and TRBJ1-6; 8 positions agree with TRBD1. Germline V gene sequence: CDR1 SGDLS, CDR2 YYNGEE. The CDR3 is 16 amino acids. After removal of 0 bases from V and 7 bases from J, the junction contained 6 bases not matched to a gene. The CDR3 DNA reads TGTGCCAGCAGCGTAGATCAGGGGGCACGGAATTCACCCCTCCACTTT. Its translation: CASSVDQGARNSPLHF.

A single count supports this clone. The chain couples TRBV12-3 or TRBV12-4 to TRBJ1-2; the match to TRBD1 covers 9 bases. V shed 5 bases, J shed 8 bases, and the junction held 6 bases outside the gene matches. This CDR3 comprises 13 residues. CDR3 DNA sequence: TGTGCCAGCAGTAAGACAGGGGGTGAAGGCTACACCTTC. Translating it yields CASSKTGGEGYTF.

The gene calls are TRBV4-1 and TRBJ2-7; 8 bases match TRBD2. Germline-derived CDR1 and CDR2 are MGHRA and YSYEKL. After removal of 0 bases from V and 6 bases from J, the junction contained 16 bases not matched to a gene. CDR3 size: 18 residues. CDR3 residues: CASSQERIVGREGSEQYF. In DNA form, the CDR3 reads TGCGCCAGCAGCCAAGAGCGAATCGTTGGACGGGAGGGCAGCGAGCAGTACTTC.

V usage is TRBV7-2 and J usage is TRBJ1-6; TRBD1 matches 8 bases. From germline, CDR1 is SGHTA and CDR2 FQGNSA. The V segment lost 6 bases and the J segment 9 bases; nucleotides outside the gene matches: 4. This CDR3 is 13 amino acids long. Here the CDR3 DNA reads TGTGCCAGCAGTGGACAGGGTGGTTCACCCCTCCACTTT. Protein sequence: CASSGQGGSPLHF.